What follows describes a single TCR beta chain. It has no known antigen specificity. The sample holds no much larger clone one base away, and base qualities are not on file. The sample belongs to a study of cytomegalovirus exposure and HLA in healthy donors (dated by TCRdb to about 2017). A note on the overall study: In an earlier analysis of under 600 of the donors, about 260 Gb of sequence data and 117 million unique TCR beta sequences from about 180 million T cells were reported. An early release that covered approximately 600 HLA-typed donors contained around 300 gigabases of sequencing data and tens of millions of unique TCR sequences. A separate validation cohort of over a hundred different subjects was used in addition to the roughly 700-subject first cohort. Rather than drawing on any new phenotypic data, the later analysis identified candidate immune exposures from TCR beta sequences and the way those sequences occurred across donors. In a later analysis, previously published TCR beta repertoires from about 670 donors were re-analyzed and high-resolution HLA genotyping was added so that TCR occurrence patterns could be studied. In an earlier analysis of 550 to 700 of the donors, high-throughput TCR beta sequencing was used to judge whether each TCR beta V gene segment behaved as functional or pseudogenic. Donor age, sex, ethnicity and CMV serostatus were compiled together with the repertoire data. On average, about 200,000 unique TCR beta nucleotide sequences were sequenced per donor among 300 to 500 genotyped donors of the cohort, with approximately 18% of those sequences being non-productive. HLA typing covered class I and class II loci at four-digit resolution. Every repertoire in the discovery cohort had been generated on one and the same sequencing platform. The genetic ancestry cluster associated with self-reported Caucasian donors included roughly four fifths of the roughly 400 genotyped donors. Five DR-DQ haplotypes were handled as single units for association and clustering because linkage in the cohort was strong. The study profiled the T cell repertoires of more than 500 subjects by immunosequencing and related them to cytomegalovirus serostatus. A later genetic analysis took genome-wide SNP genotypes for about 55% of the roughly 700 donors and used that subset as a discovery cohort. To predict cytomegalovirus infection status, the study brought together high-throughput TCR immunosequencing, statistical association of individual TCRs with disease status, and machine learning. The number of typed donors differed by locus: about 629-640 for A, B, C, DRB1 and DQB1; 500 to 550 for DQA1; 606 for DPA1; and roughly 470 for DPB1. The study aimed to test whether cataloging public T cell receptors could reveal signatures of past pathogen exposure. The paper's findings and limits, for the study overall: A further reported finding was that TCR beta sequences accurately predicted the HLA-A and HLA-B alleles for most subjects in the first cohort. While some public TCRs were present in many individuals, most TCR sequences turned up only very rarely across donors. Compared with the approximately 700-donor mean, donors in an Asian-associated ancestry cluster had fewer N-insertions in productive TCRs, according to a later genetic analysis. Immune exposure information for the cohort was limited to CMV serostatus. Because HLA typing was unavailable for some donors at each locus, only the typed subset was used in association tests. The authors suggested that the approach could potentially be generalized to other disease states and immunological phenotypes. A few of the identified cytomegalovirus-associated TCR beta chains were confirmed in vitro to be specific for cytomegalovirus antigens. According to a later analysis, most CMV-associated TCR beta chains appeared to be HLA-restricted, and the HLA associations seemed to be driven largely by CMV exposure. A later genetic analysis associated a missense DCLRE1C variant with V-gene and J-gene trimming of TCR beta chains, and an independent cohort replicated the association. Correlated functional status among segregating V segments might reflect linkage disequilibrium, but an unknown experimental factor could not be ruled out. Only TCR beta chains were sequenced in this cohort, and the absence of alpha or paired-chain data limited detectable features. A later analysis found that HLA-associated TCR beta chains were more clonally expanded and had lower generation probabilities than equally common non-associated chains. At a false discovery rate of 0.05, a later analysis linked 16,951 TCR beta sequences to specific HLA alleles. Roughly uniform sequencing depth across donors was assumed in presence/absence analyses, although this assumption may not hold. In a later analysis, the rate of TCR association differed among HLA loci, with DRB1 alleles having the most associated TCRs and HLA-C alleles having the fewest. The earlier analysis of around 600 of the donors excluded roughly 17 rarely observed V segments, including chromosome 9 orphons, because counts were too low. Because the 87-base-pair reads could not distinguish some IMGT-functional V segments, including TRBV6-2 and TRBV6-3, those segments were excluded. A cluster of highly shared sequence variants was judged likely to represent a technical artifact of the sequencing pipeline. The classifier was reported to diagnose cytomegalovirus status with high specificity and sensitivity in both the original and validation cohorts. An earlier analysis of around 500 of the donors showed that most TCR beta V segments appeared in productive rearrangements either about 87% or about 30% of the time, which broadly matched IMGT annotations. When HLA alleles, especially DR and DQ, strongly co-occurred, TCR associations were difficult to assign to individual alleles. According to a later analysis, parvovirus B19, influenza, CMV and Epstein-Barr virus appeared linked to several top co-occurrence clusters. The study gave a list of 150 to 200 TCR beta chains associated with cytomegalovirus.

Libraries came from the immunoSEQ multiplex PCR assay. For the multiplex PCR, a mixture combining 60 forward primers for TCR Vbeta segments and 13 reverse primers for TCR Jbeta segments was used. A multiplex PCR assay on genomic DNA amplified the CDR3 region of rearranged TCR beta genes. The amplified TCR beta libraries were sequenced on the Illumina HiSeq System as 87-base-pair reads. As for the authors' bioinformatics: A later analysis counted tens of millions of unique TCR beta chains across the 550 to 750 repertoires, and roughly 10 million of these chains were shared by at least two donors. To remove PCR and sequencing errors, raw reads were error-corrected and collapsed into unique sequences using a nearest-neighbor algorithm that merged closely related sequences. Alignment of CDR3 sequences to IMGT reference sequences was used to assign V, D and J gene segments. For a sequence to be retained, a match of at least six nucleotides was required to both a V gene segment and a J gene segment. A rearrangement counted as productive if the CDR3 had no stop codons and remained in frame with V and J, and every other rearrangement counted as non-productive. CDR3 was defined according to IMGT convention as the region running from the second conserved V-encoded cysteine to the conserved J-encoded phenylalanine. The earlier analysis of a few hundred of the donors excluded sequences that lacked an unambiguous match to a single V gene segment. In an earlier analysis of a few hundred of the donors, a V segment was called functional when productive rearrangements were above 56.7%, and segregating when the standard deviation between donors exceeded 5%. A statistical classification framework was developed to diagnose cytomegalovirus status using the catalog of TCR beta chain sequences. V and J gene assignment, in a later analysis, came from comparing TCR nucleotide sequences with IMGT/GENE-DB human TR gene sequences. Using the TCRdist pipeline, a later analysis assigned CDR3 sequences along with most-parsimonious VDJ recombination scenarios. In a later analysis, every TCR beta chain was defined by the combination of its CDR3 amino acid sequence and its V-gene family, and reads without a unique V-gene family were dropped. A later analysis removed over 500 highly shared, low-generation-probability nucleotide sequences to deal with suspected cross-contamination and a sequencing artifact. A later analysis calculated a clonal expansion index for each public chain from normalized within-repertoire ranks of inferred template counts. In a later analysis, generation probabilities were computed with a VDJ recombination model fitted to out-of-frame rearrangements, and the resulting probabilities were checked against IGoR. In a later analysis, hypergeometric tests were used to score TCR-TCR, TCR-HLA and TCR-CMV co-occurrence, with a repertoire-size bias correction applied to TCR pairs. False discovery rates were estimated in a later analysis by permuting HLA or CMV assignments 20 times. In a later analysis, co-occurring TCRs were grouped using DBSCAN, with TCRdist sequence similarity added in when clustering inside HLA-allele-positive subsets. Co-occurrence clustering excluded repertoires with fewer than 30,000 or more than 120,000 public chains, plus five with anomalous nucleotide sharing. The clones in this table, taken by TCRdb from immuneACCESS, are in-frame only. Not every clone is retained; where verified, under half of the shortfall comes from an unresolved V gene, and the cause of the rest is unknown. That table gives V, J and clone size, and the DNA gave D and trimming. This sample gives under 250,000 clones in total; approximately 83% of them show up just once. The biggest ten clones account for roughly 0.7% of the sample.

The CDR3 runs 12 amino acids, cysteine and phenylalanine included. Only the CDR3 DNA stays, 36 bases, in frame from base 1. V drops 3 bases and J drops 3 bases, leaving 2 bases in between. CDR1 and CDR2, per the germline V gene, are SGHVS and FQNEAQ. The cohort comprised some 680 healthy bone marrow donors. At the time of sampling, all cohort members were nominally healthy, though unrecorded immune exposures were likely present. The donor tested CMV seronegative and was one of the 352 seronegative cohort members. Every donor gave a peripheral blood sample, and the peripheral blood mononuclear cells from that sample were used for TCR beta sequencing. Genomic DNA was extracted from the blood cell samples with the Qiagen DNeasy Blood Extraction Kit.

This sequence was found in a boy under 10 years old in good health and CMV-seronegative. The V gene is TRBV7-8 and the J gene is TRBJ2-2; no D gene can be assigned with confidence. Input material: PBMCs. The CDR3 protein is CASSFDTGELFF. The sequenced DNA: TGTGCCAGCAGCTTCGACACCGGGGAGCTGTTTTTT.